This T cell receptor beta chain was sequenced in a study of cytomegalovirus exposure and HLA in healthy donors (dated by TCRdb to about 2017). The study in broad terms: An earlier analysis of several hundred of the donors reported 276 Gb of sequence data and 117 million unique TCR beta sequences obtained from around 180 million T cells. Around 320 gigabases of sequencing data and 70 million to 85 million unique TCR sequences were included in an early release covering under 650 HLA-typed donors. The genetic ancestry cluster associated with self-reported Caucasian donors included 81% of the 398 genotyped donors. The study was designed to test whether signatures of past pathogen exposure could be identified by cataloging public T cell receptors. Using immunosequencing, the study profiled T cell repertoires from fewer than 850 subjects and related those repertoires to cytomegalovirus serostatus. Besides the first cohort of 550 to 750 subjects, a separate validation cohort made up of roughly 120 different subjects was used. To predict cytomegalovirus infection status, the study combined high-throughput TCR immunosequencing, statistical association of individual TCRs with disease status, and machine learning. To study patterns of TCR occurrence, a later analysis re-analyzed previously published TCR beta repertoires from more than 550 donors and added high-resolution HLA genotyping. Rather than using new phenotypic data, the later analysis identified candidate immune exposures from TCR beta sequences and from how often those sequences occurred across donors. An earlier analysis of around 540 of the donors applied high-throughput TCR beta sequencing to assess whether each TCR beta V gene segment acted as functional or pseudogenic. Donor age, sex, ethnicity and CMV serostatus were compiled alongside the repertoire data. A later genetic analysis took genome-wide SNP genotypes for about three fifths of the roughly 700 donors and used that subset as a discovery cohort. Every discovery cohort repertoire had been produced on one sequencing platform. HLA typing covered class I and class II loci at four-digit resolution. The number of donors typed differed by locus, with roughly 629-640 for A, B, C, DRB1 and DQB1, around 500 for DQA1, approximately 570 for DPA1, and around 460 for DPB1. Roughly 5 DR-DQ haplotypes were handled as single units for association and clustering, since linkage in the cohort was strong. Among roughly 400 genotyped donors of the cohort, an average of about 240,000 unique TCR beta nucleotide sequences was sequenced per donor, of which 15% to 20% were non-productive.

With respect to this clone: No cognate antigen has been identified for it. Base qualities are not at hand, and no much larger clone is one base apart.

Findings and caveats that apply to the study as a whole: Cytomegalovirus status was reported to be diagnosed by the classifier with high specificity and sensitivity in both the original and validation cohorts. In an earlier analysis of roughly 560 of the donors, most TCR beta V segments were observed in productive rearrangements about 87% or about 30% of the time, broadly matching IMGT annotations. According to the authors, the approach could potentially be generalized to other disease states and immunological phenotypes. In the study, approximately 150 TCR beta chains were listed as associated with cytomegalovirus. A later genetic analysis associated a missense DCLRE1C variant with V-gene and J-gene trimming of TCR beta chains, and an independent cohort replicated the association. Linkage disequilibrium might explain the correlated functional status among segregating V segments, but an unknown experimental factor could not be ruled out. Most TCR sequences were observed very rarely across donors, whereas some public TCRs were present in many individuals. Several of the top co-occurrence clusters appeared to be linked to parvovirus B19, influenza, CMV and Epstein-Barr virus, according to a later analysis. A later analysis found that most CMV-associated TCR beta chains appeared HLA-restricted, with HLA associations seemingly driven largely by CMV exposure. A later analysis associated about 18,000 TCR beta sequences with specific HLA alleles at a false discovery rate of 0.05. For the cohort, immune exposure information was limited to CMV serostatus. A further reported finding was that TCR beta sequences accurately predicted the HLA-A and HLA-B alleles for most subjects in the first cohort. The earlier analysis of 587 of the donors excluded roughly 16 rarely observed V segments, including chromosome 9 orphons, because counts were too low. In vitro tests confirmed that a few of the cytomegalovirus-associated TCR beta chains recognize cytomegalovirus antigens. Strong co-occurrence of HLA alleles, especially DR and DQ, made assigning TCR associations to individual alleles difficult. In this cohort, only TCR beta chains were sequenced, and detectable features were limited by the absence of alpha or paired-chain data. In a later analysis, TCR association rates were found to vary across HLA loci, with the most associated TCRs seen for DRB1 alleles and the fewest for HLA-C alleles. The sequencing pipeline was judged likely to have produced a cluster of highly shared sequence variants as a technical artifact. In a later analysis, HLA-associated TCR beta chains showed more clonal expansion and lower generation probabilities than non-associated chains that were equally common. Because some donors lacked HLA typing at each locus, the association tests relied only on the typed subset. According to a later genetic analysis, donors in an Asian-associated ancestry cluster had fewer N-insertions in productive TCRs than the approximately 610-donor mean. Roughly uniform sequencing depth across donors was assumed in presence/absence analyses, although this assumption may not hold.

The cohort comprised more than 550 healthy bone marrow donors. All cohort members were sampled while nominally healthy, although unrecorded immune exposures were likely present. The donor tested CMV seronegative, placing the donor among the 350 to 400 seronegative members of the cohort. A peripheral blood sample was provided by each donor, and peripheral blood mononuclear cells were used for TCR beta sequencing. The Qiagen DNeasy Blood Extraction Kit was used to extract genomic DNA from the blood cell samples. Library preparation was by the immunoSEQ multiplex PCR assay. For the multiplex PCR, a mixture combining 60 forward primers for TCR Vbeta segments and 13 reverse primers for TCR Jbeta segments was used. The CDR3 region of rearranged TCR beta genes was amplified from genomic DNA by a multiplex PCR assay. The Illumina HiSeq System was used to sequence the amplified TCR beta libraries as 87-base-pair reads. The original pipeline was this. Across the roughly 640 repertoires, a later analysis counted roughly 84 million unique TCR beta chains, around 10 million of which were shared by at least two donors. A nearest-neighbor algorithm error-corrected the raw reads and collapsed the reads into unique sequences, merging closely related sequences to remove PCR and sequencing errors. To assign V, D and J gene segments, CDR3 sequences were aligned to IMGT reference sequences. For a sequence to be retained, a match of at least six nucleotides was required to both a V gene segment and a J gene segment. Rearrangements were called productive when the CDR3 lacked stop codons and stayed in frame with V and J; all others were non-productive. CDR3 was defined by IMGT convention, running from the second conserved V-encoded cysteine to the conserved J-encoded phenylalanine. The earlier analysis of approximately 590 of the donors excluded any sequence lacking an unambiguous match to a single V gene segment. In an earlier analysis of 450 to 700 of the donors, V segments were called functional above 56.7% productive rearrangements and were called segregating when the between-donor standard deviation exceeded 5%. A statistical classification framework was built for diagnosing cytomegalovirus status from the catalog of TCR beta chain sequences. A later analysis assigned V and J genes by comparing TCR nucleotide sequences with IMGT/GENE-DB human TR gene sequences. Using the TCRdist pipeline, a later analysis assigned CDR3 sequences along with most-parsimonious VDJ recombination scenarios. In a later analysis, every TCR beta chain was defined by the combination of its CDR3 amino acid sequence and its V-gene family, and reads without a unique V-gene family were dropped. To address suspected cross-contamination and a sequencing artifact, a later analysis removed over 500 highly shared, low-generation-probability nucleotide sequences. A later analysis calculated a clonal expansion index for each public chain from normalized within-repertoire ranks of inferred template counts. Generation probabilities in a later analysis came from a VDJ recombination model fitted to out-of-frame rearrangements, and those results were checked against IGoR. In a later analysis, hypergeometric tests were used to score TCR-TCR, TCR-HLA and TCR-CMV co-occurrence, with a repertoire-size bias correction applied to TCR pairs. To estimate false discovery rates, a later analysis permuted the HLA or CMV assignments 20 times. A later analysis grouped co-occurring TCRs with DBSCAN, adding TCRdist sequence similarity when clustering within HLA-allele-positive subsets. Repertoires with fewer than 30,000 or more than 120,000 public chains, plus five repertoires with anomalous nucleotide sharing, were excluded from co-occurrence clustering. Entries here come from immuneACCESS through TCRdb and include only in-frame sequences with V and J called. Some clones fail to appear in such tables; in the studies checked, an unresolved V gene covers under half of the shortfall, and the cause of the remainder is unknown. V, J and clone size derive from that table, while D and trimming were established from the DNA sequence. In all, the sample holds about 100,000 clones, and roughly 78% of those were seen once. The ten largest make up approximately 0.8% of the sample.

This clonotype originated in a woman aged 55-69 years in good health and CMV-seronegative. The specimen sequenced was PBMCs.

The CDR3 reads as follows: CASSILGVPNTGELFF. In nucleotide form, the sequence is TGTGCCAGTAGTATTTTAGGAGTGCCGAACACCGGGGAGCTGTTTTTT. In this chain, TRBV19 is recombined with TRBJ2-2; the D gene identity is not certain. The germline V gene (reference sequence) sets CDR1 to LNHDA and CDR2 to SQIVND. The junction shows trimming of 3 bases on V and 0 bases on J, plus 11 bases between the germline ends. The CDR3, cysteine through phenylalanine, is 16 amino acids long. The retained sequence is limited to the CDR3, 48 bases, with the frame set at the first base.